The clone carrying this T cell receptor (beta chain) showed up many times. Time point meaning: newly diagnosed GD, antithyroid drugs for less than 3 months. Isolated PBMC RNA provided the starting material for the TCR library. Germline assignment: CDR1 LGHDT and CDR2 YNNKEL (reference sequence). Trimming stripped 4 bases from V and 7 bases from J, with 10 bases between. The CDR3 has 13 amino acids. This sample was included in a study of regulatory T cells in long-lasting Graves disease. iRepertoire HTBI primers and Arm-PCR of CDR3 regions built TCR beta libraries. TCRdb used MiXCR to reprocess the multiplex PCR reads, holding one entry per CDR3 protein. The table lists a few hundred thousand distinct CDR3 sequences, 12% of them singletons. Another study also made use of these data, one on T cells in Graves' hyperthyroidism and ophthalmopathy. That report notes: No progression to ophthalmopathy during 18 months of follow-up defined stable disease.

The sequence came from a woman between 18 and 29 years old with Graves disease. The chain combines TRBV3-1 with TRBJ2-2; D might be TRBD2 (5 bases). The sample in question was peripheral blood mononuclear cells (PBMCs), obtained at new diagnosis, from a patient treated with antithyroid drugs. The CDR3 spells CASSLPGNGELFF. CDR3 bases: TGTGCCAGCAGCCTCCCGGGGAACGGGGAGCTGTTTTTT.